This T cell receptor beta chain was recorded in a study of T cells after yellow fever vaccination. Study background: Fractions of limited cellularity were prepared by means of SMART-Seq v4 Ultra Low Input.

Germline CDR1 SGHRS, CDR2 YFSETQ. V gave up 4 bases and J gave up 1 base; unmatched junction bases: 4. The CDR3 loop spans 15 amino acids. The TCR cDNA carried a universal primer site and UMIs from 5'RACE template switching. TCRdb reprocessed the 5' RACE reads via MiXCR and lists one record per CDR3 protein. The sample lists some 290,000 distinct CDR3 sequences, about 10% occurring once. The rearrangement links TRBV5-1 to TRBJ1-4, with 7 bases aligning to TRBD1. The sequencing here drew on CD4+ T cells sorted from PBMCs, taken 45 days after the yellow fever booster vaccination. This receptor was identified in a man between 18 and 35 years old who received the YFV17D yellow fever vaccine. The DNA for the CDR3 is TGCGCCAGCAGCCGACAGGGACTAACTAATGAAAAACTGTTTTTT. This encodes CASSRQGLTNEKLFF.